This T cell receptor beta chain was sequenced for a study of blood T cell repertoires in COVID-19. The overall study: T cells, B-cell-depleted T cells, or PBMCs provided the cDNA or gDNA that served as material.

The CDR3 loop spans 14 amino acids. V lost 2 bases to trimming and J lost 5 bases, with 12 bases between them. CDR1 is WSHSY and CDR2 is SAAADI in the germline V gene. The data were produced by immunoSEQ multiplex PCR, yet TCRdb's version contains in-frame clones alone and is incomplete. The sample carries approximately 290,000 clones, approximately 83% recorded once. In this sample, this clone turned up once. The V and J genes are TRBV10-2 and TRBJ1-2, with D possibly TRBD1 on 5 matching bases. The sequenced sample consisted of PBMCs or T cells enriched from blood (not recorded which). This receptor was taken from a woman younger than 45 who had recovered from COVID-19. The chain's CDR3 is CASSEGTRQYGYTF. The CDR3, as DNA: TGCGCCAGCAGTGAGGGAACAAGACAGTATGGCTACACCTTC.